Each of the 11 T cell receptor beta chains below was sequenced from the same sample in a study of long-term antiretroviral therapy in people with HIV. Survey level was the resolution at which the v3.0 immunoSEQ assay ran. Sequencing used immunoSEQ multiplex PCR; TCRdb keeps in-frame clones, though not all of them. The sample holds over 30,000 clones, 75% to 90% seen once. The sample in question was unsorted PBMCs, obtained 3.1 years after starting antiretroviral therapy. The receptor set was obtained from a woman in her forties or fifties with HIV.

This clone appeared a single time. The CDR3 bases are TGTGCCAGCAGCTCTTTCGGGGGCAGCGGGGCCAAAAACATTCAGTACTTC. It encodes CASSSFGGSGAKNIQYF. The chain couples TRBV5-4 to TRBJ2-4; either TRBD1 or TRBD2 may fit D (6 bases each). The CDR3 has 17 amino acids. Trimming stripped 3 bases from V and 1 base from J, with 17 bases between. Looked up from germline, CDR1 is SGHNT and CDR2 is YYREEE (reference sequence).

The chain uses TRBV9 and TRBJ1-4; D not certain. The CDR3 sequence is 13 residues long. The V and J ends lost 0 bases and 8 bases respectively, with 8 bases between them. Germline CDR1 is SGDLS and CDR2 is YYNGEE. The CDR3 is CASSVVPWEKLFF. The CDR3 DNA reads TGTGCCAGCAGCGTAGTTCCGTGGGAAAAACTGTTTTTT.

V gene TRBV19 combines with J gene TRBJ1-1; maybe TRBD1 (5 bases). The V gene's germline CDR1 is LNHDA and CDR2 SQIVND (reference sequence). Trimming left V 3 bases short and J 9 bases short, with 11 bases between. This CDR3 has 12 residues. The CDR3 sequence is CASSMGRTQAFF. For the CDR3, the DNA is TGTGCCAGTAGTATGGGACGGACCCAAGCTTTCTTT. Full variable domain (rest looked up from reference TRBV19 and TRBJ1-1): DGGITQSPKYLFRKEGQNVTLSCEQNLNHDAMYWYRQDPGQGLRLIYYSQIVNDFQKGDIAEGYSVSREKKESFPLTVTSAQKNPTAFYLCASSMGRTQAFFGQGTRLTVV.

This sequence joins TRBV11-1 and TRBJ2-1; D perhaps matches TRBD1 (8 bases). V was pared by 2 bases and J by 10 bases, with 15 bases between. CDR3 length: 14 residues. Germline CDR1 and CDR2: SGHAT and FQDESV (reference sequence). The CDR3 region has the DNA TGTGCCAGCAGCTTACTCGGACAGGGAGGGGAGCAGTTCTTC. Its protein product is CASSLLGQGGEQFF.

CDR3 nucleotide sequence: TGTGCCAGTAGAGGGACAGGGAAGGAGACCCAGTACTTC. Amino acid sequence: CASRGTGKETQYF. The genes are TRBV19 and TRBJ2-5; 9 bases agree with TRBD1. The V and J ends lost 6 bases and 5 bases, in that order; junction bases with no gene match: 4. CDR3 length: 13 amino acids. CDR1 is LNHDA, CDR2 SQIVND, per germline (reference sequence).

V and J are TRBV7-2 and TRBJ1-1, with unresolved D. The CDR3 sequence is 13 residues long. The ends were cut back, 4 bases at V and 7 bases at J, with 13 bases in the middle. Germline CDR1 reads SGHTA; CDR2 reads FQGNSA. CDR3 region: CASSSQLGSEAFF. As DNA, the CDR3 is TGTGCCAGCAGCTCCCAGTTGGGCAGTGAAGCTTTCTTT. Full variable domain (missing parts from reference TRBV7-2 and TRBJ1-1): GAGVSQSPSNKVTEKGKDVELRCDPISGHTALYWYRQSLGQGLEFLIYFQGNSAPDKSGLPSDRFSAERTGGSVSTLTIQRTQQEDSAVYLCASSSQLGSEAFFGQGTRLTVV.

This rearrangement joins TRBV2 to TRBJ1-4; no reliable D call. Germline-derived CDR1 and CDR2 are SNHLY and FYNNEI. Trimming took 4 bases from V and 0 from J, leaving 9 bases between them. This CDR3 comprises 15 residues. The CDR3 protein is CASSAAGATNEKLFF. The DNA of the CDR3 is TGTGCCAGCAGTGCTGCCGGGGCAACTAATGAAAAACTGTTTTTT.

The chain is built from TRBV5-5 and TRBJ2-2; D might be TRBD1 (5 bases). Germline CDR1 reads SGHKS; CDR2 reads YYEKEE (reference sequence). The length of the CDR3 is 15 residues. With 4 bases removed from V and 1 base from J, the gap between germline ends came to 11 bases. The CDR3 DNA reads as TGTGCCAGCAGCCACGGACACAGGAACACCGGGGAGCTGTTTTTT. It codes for CASSHGHRNTGELFF. The whole variable domain, remainder taken from reference TRBV5-5 and TRBJ2-2, is DAGVTQSPTHLIKTRGQQVTLRCSPISGHKSVSWYQQVLGQGPQFIFQYYEKEERGRGNFPDRFSARQFPNYSSELNVNALLLGDSALYLCASSHGHRNTGELFFGEGSRLTVL.

The V gene is TRBV21-1, the J gene TRBJ1-1. TRBV21-1 is described as a pseudogene. The CDR3 has 16 residues. The CDR3 nucleotides are TGTGCCAGCAGCAAAGGACCTACCGGGGAAACCACTGAAGCTTTCTTT. Its translation: CASSKGPTGETTEAFF.

The V and J genes are TRBV5-6 and TRBJ2-3; the D gene is possibly TRBD2 (5 bases). CDR3 length: 16 amino acids. Germline values: CDR1 SGHDT, CDR2 YYEEEE. Trimming removed 0 bases from V and 2 bases from J, with 13 bases in between. The CDR3 is CASSLGASRHTDTQYF. In DNA, the CDR3 is TGTGCCAGCAGCTTGGGGGCTAGCAGGCACACAGATACGCAGTATTTT.

The chain carries TRBV18 and TRBJ1-6; D is perhaps TRBD1 (5 bases). Germline V gene sequence: CDR1 KGHSH, CDR2 LQKENI. Trimming pared 3 bases from V and 7 bases from J, leaving 13 bases between. The CDR3 extends over 15 amino acids. The CDR3 loop is CASSPVGEANSPLHF. CDR3 nucleotide sequence: TGTGCCAGCTCACCGGTGGGGGAAGCCAATTCACCCCTCCACTTT.